Presented here are 26 T cell receptor beta chains from one specimen sequenced in a study of vaccination and CD4 T cells after COVID-19. The Oncomine TCR Beta short-read assay sequenced DNA from cultured CD4+ T cells. MiXCR was run by TCRdb on the PCR reads, yielding one entry per CDR3 protein. This repertoire shows fewer than 9,000 distinct CDR3 sequences, approximately 19% found once; its top ten account for 21%. What these receptors recognize is not known. Treatment specified: approximately nine-day PBMC culture with coronavirus spike peptide pools or control peptides (ViraFEST assay). Sequenced material: CD4+ T cells from blood, cultured in vitro, taken after SARS-CoV-2 vaccination. The source is a human donor who had recovered from COVID-19.

This clonotype has only a few counts. V and J are TRBV6-1 and TRBJ2-7, with D tentatively TRBD2 (6 bases). Germline-derived CDR1 and CDR2 are MNHNS and SASEGT. CDR3 size: 16 residues. Trimming cost V 7 bases and J 7 bases, with 26 bases left between them. The chain's CDR3 is CASISRGTHFVGEQYF. The CDR3 DNA sequence: TGTGCCAGCATCTCCCGCGGGACTCACTTCGTGGGGGAGCAGTACTTC.

The rearrangement links TRBV2 to TRBJ2-7; D is ambiguous. The CDR3 loop spans 12 amino acids. Deletions cut 5 bases from V and 0 bases from J, with 5 bases between. Germline V gives CDR1 SNHLY, CDR2 FYNNEI. The CDR3 coding sequence is TGTGCCAGCAGTCAAAGCTCCTACGAGCAGTACTTC. Amino acid sequence: CASSQSSYEQYF. Supplemented by reference TRBV2 and TRBJ2-7, the full variable domain reads EPEVTQTPSHQVTQMGQEVILRCVPISNHLYFYWYRQILGQKVEFLVSFYNNEISEKSEIFDDQFSVERPDGSNFTLKIRSTKLEDSAMYFCASSQSSYEQYFGPGTRLTVT.

In this sample, this clonotype turned up many times. The gene calls are TRBV27 and TRBJ1-5; D is unclear. V lost 6 bases and J lost 3, with 15 bases in between. The CDR3 contains 15 residues. Germline V gene lookup returns CDR1 MNHEY and CDR2 SMNVEV (reference sequence). For the CDR3, the DNA is TGTGCCAGCAGGGGGTCTCGGGCGTACAATCAGCCCCAGCATTTT. Translating gives CASRGSRAYNQPQHF.

This clonotype is categorized as medium-sized. The chain joins TRBV7-9 to TRBJ2-3; TRBD1 agrees at 9 bases. Trimming removed 3 bases from V and 2 bases from J; junction bases left unmatched: 3. The germline gives CDR1 SEHNR, CDR2 FQNEAQ (reference sequence). The CDR3 sequence is 15 residues long. The CDR3 DNA sequence: TGTGCCAGCAGCTTGGGACAGGGCATCACAGATACGCAGTATTTT. Protein sequence: CASSLGQGITDTQYF.

This clonotype was counted between two and nine times. CDR3 residues: CASSSLNPGHPYGYTF. In DNA, the CDR3 is TGTGCCAGCAGTTCGCTCAATCCGGGACACCCGTATGGCTACACCTTC. V and J are TRBV27 and TRBJ1-2; tentative D call: TRBD1 (6 bases). The CDR3 covers 16 residues. In germline, CDR1 is MNHEY, CDR2 SMNVEV (reference sequence). V was shortened by 4 bases and J by 5 bases, with 20 bases between the two germline ends.

This clonotype was found a few times. The V call is TRBV27, the J call TRBJ2-1, with TRBD2 matching over 10 bases. With 4 bases clipped from V and 5 bases from J, the junction kept 8 bases outside the gene matches. CDR3 length: 16 residues. Germline CDR1 reads MNHEY; CDR2 reads SMNVEV (reference sequence). The CDR3, as DNA: TGTGCCAGCAGTTCCCGGGCTAGCGGGGGTAACAATGAGCAGTTCTTC. Its protein is CASSSRASGGNNEQFF.

This clonotype is classed as large. The rearrangement links TRBV20-1 to TRBJ2-1, with 9 bases lining up with TRBD2. Unmatched junction bases numbered 6, after V lost 6 bases and J lost 0 bases. The germline gives CDR1 DFQATT, CDR2 SNEGSKA (reference sequence). This CDR3 region has 15 residues. CDR3 coding DNA: TGCAGTGCGGGCGCGGGAGGGAGCTCCTACAATGAGCAGTTCTTC. This codes for CSAGAGGSSYNEQFF.

In this sample, this clonotype is medium-sized. The CDR3 region is CASSFRRYGYTF. The CDR3 coding sequence is TGTGCCAGCAGTTTTCGACGATATGGCTACACCTTC. V usage is TRBV28 and J usage is TRBJ1-2, with D hard to call. CDR3 length: 12 residues. With 3 bases removed from V and 5 bases from J, the gap between germline ends came to 7 bases. Germline V gene data show CDR1 as MDHEN and CDR2 as SYDVKM.

The chain has TRBV10-2 and TRBJ1-6, with D perhaps matching TRBD1 (6 bases). The germline V gene has CDR1 WSHSY and CDR2 SAAADI. Trimming removed 0 bases from V and 11 bases from J, with 17 bases in between. This CDR3 has 16 amino acids. Here the CDR3 DNA reads TGCGCCAGCAGTGAGTCGATGGTCTCAGGGGACCCACCCCTCCACTTT. Translation: CASSESMVSGDPPLHF.

This clonotype was detected once. A much larger clonotype is one base distant, so this may be a read error. This chain uses TRBV6-1 with TRBJ2-7; possibly TRBD1 for D (6 bases). The germline gives CDR1 MNHNS, CDR2 SASEGT. The CDR3 consists of 15 residues. The CDR3 region is CASSEAGDNSCEQYF. CDR3 bases: TGTGCCAGCAGTGAAGCGGGGGACAACTCCTGCGAGCAGTACTTC.

This chain joins TRBV7-8 and TRBJ2-2, with D possibly being TRBD2 (7 bases). The CDR3 is 15 residues long. Looked up from germline, CDR1 is SGHVS and CDR2 is FQNEAQ. Trimming shortened V by 6 bases and J by 4 bases, and 15 bases separated the two germline ends. CDR3: CASRPRGGGTGELFF. The CDR3 bases are TGTGCCAGCAGACCTCGAGGGGGGGGCACCGGGGAGCTGTTTTTT. Full variable domain (outside the CDR3, taken from reference TRBV7-8 and TRBJ2-2): GAGVSQSPRYKVAKRGQDVALRCDPISGHVSLFWYQQALGQGPEFLTYFQNEAQLDKSGLPSDRFFAERPEGSVSTLKIQRTQQEDSAVYLCASRPRGGGTGELFFGEGSRLTVL.

This clonotype qualifies as medium-sized. The chain has TRBV7-2 and TRBJ2-7, with 13 bases that match TRBD2. Germline values: CDR1 SGHTA, CDR2 FQGNSA. The CDR3 runs to 16 residues. The V segment lost 4 bases and the J segment 4 bases; nucleotides outside the gene matches: 7. CDR3 bases: TGTGCCAGCAGCTCACGGACTAGCGGGAGTAGGTACGAGCAGTACTTC. Translating gives CASSSRTSGSRYEQYF.

This clonotype was counted ten times or more. This sequence joins TRBV19 and TRBJ2-7; TRBD2 might be the D (5 bases). V dropped 0 bases and J dropped 12 bases, with 12 bases sitting between them. This CDR3 is 12 amino acids long. Germline V lookup: CDR1 LNHDA, CDR2 SQIVND (reference sequence). The CDR3 region has the DNA TGTGCCAGTAGTATAGATCAGAGGACTTGGTACTTC. The encoded protein is CASSIDQRTWYF. Looking up the rest from reference TRBV19 and TRBJ2-7 gives the full variable domain: DGGITQSPKYLFRKEGQNVTLSCEQNLNHDAMYWYRQDPGQGLRLIYYSQIVNDFQKGDIAEGYSVSREKKESFPLTVTSAQKNPTAFYLCASSIDQRTWYFGPGTRLTVT.

The table lists this clonotype with a few counts. The J gene is TRBJ1-5, the V gene TRBV28; no clear D gene. Germline CDR1 is MDHEN and CDR2 is SYDVKM. The V and J ends lost 8 bases and 6 bases respectively, with 14 bases between them. CDR3 length: 13 residues. The CDR3 loop is CASQFTSVQPQHF. Here the CDR3 DNA reads TGTGCCAGCCAGTTTACGAGTGTTCAGCCCCAGCATTTT.

This clonotype was observed a handful of times. The chain uses TRBV28 and TRBJ2-5, with 14 bases fitting TRBD2. Looked up from germline, CDR1 is MDHEN and CDR2 is SYDVKM. V lost 5 bases to trimming and J lost 4 bases; unmatched junction nucleotides: 3. CDR3 size: 15 residues. CDR3 in DNA: TGTGCCAGCAGTCCCGGACTAGCGGGAGGAGAGACCCAGTACTTC. Its translation is CASSPGLAGGETQYF. Drawing the rest from reference TRBV28 and TRBJ2-5, the complete variable domain is DVKVTQSSRYLVKRTGEKVFLECVQDMDHENMFWYRQDPGLGLRLIYFSYDVKMKEKGDIPEGYSVSREKKERFSLILESASTNQTSMYLCASSPGLAGGETQYFGPGTRLLVL.

This clonotype was seen more than once but under ten times. CDR3 DNA: TGTGCCATCAGTGAGTCGTGGGACAGGGGGCCAGATACGCAGTATTTT. It specifies CAISESWDRGPDTQYF. The V call is TRBV10-3, the J call TRBJ2-3, with 12 nucleotides matching TRBD1. This CDR3 has 16 residues. The germline CDR1 and CDR2 sequences are ENHRY and SYGVKD. V lost 0 bases to trimming and J lost 4 bases; unmatched junction nucleotides: 2.

By share, this clonotype counts as medium-sized. V and J are TRBV20-1 and TRBJ1-1, with D unclear. Germline CDR1 DFQATT, CDR2 SNEGSKA (reference sequence). V was clipped by 6 bases and J by 0 bases, with 14 bases between them. The CDR3 covers 14 residues. CDR3 sequence (DNA): TGCAGTGCACCGGCAAACGATTTGAACACTGAAGCTTTCTTT. Its translation is CSAPANDLNTEAFF.

The rearrangement uses TRBV7-9 and TRBJ2-2, with 9 bases matching TRBD1. CDR1 and CDR2 from the germline V gene are SEHNR and FQNEAQ (reference sequence). J was trimmed by 4 bases and V by 5 bases; bases with no gene match: 8. This CDR3 has 16 amino acids. The CDR3 spells CASSLRTGAGTGELFF. The CDR3, as DNA: TGTGCCAGCAGCCTACGGACAGGGGCTGGCACCGGGGAGCTGTTTTTT.

A few counts support this clonotype. This chain joins TRBV11-2 and TRBJ2-7; possible D gene TRBD1, 6 bases. V lost 5 bases and J lost 5, with 10 bases in between. The CDR3 spans 12 residues. In germline, CDR1 is SGHAT, CDR2 FQNNGV. CDR3 bases: TGTGCCAGCAGCCCACAGGGCGACGAGCAGTACTTC. It yields the protein CASSPQGDEQYF.

This clonotype is deemed medium-sized. V usage is TRBV20-1 and J usage is TRBJ2-3; 7 bases fit TRBD2. CDR1 is DFQATT, CDR2 SNEGSKA, per germline (reference sequence). The CDR3 length is 15 residues. V lost 3 bases and J lost 4; bases outside the gene matches: 10. Here the CDR3 DNA reads TGCAGTGCTAGGGATCCGCTCGGGGGGTCAGATACGCAGTATTTT. Its protein is CSARDPLGGSDTQYF.

The CDR3 loop reads CSVPGQGNQPQHF. The CDR3, as DNA: TGCAGCGTCCCGGGACAGGGCAATCAGCCCCAGCATTTT. The chain has TRBV29-1 and TRBJ1-5; TRBD1 matches at 8 bases. CDR1 is SQVTM and CDR2 is ANQGSEA in the germline V gene. The CDR3 sequence is 13 residues long. With 6 bases clipped from V and 2 bases from J, the junction kept 3 bases outside the gene matches.

The gene calls are TRBV4-1 and TRBJ2-3; no reliable D call. The ends were cut back, 3 bases at V and 0 bases at J, with 4 bases in the middle. The length of the CDR3 is 13 residues. Per the germline V gene, CDR1 is MGHRA and CDR2 is YSYEKL. The CDR3 region has the DNA TGCGCCAGCAGCCACCGCAGCACAGATACGCAGTATTTT. Encoded protein: CASSHRSTDTQYF.

This clonotype occurred once. A read error may explain this, as a much larger clone is one base away. The genes are TRBV7-9 and TRBJ1-5, with D maybe TRBD1 (6 bases). This CDR3 spans 14 amino acids. Germline loops: CDR1 SEHNR, CDR2 FQNEAQ (reference sequence). The V and J ends lost 4 bases and 1 base respectively, with 8 bases between them. CDR3 nucleotide sequence: TGTGCCAGCAGCTCAGGGGCGAGCAATCAGCCCCAGCATTTT. Protein sequence: CASSSGASNQPQHF. Full variable domain (outside the CDR3, taken from reference TRBV7-9 and TRBJ1-5): DTGVSQNPRHKITKRGQNVTFRCDPISEHNRLYWYRQTLGQGPEFLTYFQNEAQLEKSRLLSDRFSAERPKGSFSTLEIQRTEQGDSAMYLCASSSGASNQPQHFGDGTRLSIL.

The chain employs TRBV6-1 and TRBJ2-3; TRBD2 matches at 8 bases. Germline-derived CDR1 and CDR2 are MNHNS and SASEGT. This CDR3 comprises 18 residues. V lost 4 bases and J lost 1; bases outside the gene matches: 13. In DNA form, the CDR3 reads TGTGCCAGCAGTGGATTCGCGGGGGGTGTCTTGGGCACAGATACGCAGTATTTT. Protein product: CASSGFAGGVLGTDTQYF.

There are a few counts of this clonotype. This rearrangement joins TRBV6-2 or TRBV6-3 to TRBJ1-1; no clear D. The CDR3 is 14 residues long. Trimming took off 0 bases at V and 5 bases at J, with 10 bases between the two ends. Germline V gene sequence: CDR1 MNHEY, CDR2 SVGEGT. CDR3 residues: CASSYSTQRTEAFF. CDR3 bases: TGTGCCAGCAGTTACTCGACTCAGAGGACTGAAGCTTTCTTT.

The chain joins TRBV2 to TRBJ2-7; D remains ambiguous. Trimming took off 6 bases at V and 3 bases at J, with 6 bases between the two ends. In germline, CDR1 is SNHLY, CDR2 FYNNEI. The CDR3 runs to 11 residues. CDR3 loop: CASRGHYEQYF. The CDR3 DNA sequence: TGTGCCAGCAGGGGCCACTACGAGCAGTACTTC.